Listed here is a single T cell receptor (beta chain). The antigen is undetermined. TCRdb's table, derived via immunoSEQ multiplex PCR, lists solely in-frame clones and lacks some. The table records around 200,000 clones, around 75% of them present only once. The data were taken from a study of cytotoxic CD8 clonotypes in ibrutinib-treated CLL. Study results and limitations: For progressing versus sustained-remission patients, sampling times were not the same.

In germline, CDR1 is MNHEY, CDR2 SMNVEV (reference sequence). The V end was cut by 2 bases, the J end by 0 bases, with 9 bases between. This CDR3 spans 15 amino acids. This specimen was PBMCs, taken after 12 months of ibrutinib treatment. The sequence derives from a human donor with chronic lymphocytic leukemia. The V gene is TRBV27, the J gene TRBJ2-3; D remains unclear. The CDR3 DNA follows: TGTGCCAGCAGTTTAGCGAGGAAAAGCACAGATACGCAGTATTTT. Its protein product is CASSLARKSTDTQYF.